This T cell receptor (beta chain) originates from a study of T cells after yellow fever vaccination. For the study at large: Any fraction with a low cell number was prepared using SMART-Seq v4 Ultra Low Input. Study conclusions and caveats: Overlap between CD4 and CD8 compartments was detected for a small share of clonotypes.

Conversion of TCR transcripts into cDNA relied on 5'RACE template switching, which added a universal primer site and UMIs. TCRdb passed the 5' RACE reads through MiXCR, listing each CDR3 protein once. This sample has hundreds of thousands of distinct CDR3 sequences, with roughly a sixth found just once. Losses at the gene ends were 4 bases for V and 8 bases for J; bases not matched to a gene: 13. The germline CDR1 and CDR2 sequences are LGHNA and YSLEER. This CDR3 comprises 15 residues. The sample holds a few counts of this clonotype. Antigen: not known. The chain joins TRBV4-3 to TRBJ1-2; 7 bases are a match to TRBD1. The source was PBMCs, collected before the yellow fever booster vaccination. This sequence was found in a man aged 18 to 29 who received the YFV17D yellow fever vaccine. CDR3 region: CASSPEGARFAGYTF. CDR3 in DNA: TGCGCCAGCAGCCCCGAGGGGGCGCGGTTTGCCGGCTACACCTTC.